The sequence of this T cell receptor beta chain was determined in a study of blood T cell repertoires in COVID-19. Study summary: T cells, B-cell-depleted T cells, or PBMCs supplied cDNA or gDNA.

The germline V gene has CDR1 SGHNT and CDR2 YYREEE (reference sequence). This CDR3 region has 16 residues. Trimming pared 3 bases from V and 0 bases from J, leaving 16 bases between. The data were produced by immunoSEQ multiplex PCR, yet TCRdb's version contains in-frame clones alone and is incomplete. The data contain under 200,000 clones, around 90% of them seen just once; the ten biggest clones take up approximately 6%. The chain recombines TRBV5-4 with TRBJ2-7; D possibly corresponds to TRBD2 (5 bases). Sequenced input: peripheral blood. This TCR was sampled from a man between 35 and 55 years old with active or convalescent COVID-19. The CDR3 reads CASSSGSGWSSYEQYF. CDR3 coding DNA: TGTGCCAGCAGCTCGGGGTCGGGATGGAGCTCCTACGAGCAGTACTTC.